The 9 T cell receptor beta chains below come from one sample, sequenced in a study of T cells in Graves' hyperthyroidism and ophthalmopathy. Using RNA transcripts as the source, TCR beta CDR3 regions were amplified. First-round RT-PCR with HTBI primers amplified the TCR CDR3 region. TCRdb passed the multiplex PCR reads through MiXCR, listing each CDR3 protein once. The table has around 270,000 distinct CDR3 sequences, approximately 19% seen once. Sequenced input: blood. The source is a man in his fifties with Graves' ophthalmopathy.

This clonotype was seen a few times. The chain carries TRBV12-3 or TRBV12-4 and TRBJ2-2; 7 bases are a match to TRBD1. The CDR3 has 14 residues. J gave up 5 bases and V 7 bases, and 7 bases lay outside the gene matches. The CDR3: CASIYRGGTGELFF. CDR3 DNA: TGTGCCAGCATCTACAGGGGTGGAACCGGGGAGCTGTTTTTT.

This clonotype was recorded many times. The chain has TRBV5-1 and TRBJ2-5, with D unresolved. Between the trimmed V and J ends, which lost 4 bases and 4 bases, there was a span of 8 bases. Germline V gene lookup returns CDR1 SGHRS and CDR2 YFSETQ. The CDR3 length is 12 residues. Written as DNA, the CDR3 is TGCGCCAGCAGCGCTGAAAGAGAGACCCAGTACTTC. The encoded protein is CASSAERETQYF. Full variable domain (remainder filled in from reference TRBV5-1 and TRBJ2-5): KAGVTQTPRYLIKTRGQQVTLSCSPISGHRSVSWYQQTPGQGLQFLFEYFSETQRNKGNFPGRFSGRQFSNSRSEMNVSTLELGDSALYLCASSAERETQYFGPGTRLLVL.

This clonotype was observed a few times. Here the CDR3 reads CATGRDADNEQFF. DNA for the CDR3: TGTGCCACCGGGAGGGACGCGGACAATGAGCAGTTCTTC. This rearrangement joins TRBV15 to TRBJ2-1, with TRBD2 matching 7 bases. Germline CDR1 reads LNHNV; CDR2 reads YYDKDF (reference sequence). The CDR3 spans 13 residues. V shed 8 bases, J shed 5 bases, and the junction held 6 bases outside the gene matches.

This clonotype was detected only a few times. The chain has TRBV7-3 and TRBJ2-1; 9 nucleotides line up with TRBD2. Germline V gene sequence: CDR1 SGHTA, CDR2 FQGTGA. Trimming cost V 1 base and J 7 bases; bases outside gene matches: 14. This CDR3 has 18 residues. Written as DNA, the CDR3 is TGTGCCAGCAGCTTAATAGTTTCGGGTCTAGCGGGACGTAATGAGCAGTTCTTC. This translates into CASSLIVSGLAGRNEQFF.

The table lists this clonotype with a few counts. The J gene is TRBJ1-5, the V gene TRBV19; no firm D call. CDR3 length: 14 amino acids. The germline V gene encodes CDR1 LNHDA and CDR2 SQIVND (reference sequence). The V end lost 4 bases, the J end lost 2 bases, and 9 bases lay between the germline ends. CDR3 amino acids: CASSTIPGNQPQHF. In nucleotides, the CDR3 is TGTGCCAGTAGTACCATTCCTGGCAATCAGCCCCAGCATTTT.

This clonotype has a handful of counts. This chain joins TRBV20-1 and TRBJ2-3, with D unclear. The CDR3 is 12 residues long. The V end lost 6 bases, the J end lost 8 bases, and 15 bases lay between the germline ends. In germline, CDR1 is DFQATT, CDR2 SNEGSKA (reference sequence). The CDR3 region is CSAPRTTGTQYF. In nucleotides, the CDR3 is TGCAGTGCCCCCCGTACCACGGGTACGCAGTATTTT.

This clonotype has just a few counts. The CDR3 here is CASSSPGTGNYGYTF. The CDR3, as DNA: TGTGCCAGCAGTTCTCCCGGGACAGGGAACTATGGCTACACCTTC. This sequence joins TRBV6-1 and TRBJ1-2; the match to TRBD1 covers 9 bases. Germline-derived CDR1 and CDR2 are MNHNS and SASEGT. The V and J ends lost 5 bases and 2 bases, in that order; junction bases with no gene match: 6. The CDR3 totals 15 residues.

The gene calls are TRBV7-9 and TRBJ2-2, with D uncertain. The CDR3 extends over 16 amino acids. Trimming cost V 5 bases and J 0 bases, with 13 bases left between them. CDR1 SEHNR and CDR2 FQNEAQ come from the germline V gene (reference sequence). The CDR3 region is CASSQPSLANTGELFF. DNA of the CDR3: TGTGCCAGCAGCCAACCTTCCCTTGCGAACACCGGGGAGCTGTTTTTT.

The rearrangement links TRBV2 to TRBJ1-5; 7 bases agree with TRBD1. After removal of 6 bases from V and 4 bases from J, the junction contained 3 bases not matched to a gene. From germline, CDR1 is SNHLY and CDR2 FYNNEI. The CDR3 length is 13 residues. DNA of the CDR3: TGTGCCAGCAGGGGACAGACTAATCAGCCCCAGCATTTT. It codes for CASRGQTNQPQHF.